The 6 T cell receptor beta chains listed next were all sequenced from one sample in a study of tumor and adjacent non-tumor tissue in lung cancer. This sample's RNA came from whole unsorted tissue. The normal lung tissue was taken more than 3 cm from the tumor edge. A modified ARM-PCR protocol with three rounds of nested PCR amplified TCRbeta. TCRdb analysed the multiplex PCR reads with MiXCR anew, one entry per CDR3 protein. The sample records around 99,000 distinct CDR3 sequences, about 64% being singletons. Specimen: distant non-tumor lung tissue. The source of these receptors is a man aged 55 to 70 with non-small cell lung cancer.

This clonotype was recorded at least ten times. The V call is TRBV6-5, the J call TRBJ2-2, with D perhaps given as TRBD1 or TRBD2 (5 bases each). This CDR3 has 13 amino acids. Deletions cut 2 bases from V and 6 bases from J, with 7 bases between. The V gene's germline CDR1 is MNHEY and CDR2 SVGAGI. DNA for the CDR3: TGTGCCAGCAGTTACGGGGGTCCCGGGGAGCTGTTTTTT. It translates to CASSYGGPGELFF.

To note about this clonotype: It may be a read error: a sequence one base away is much more abundant. CDR3 coding DNA: TGCAGTGCTAGTATGGACCTAGGTGGAAATCAGCCCCAGTATTTT. The encoded protein is CSASMDLGGNQPQYF. The chain has TRBV20-1 and TRBJ1-5; D is unresolved. The DNA end is more similar to TRBJ2-3, so the J call may be wrong. Germline CDR1 is DFQATT and CDR2 is SNEGSKA (reference sequence). The CDR3 spans 15 residues.

The sample holds a few counts of this clonotype. This rearrangement joins TRBV11-3 to TRBJ2-2; D is undetermined. The CDR3 spans 13 residues. Trimming stripped 2 bases from V and 7 bases from J, with 8 bases between. The germline V gene has CDR1 SGHNT and CDR2 YENEEA. The CDR3 spells CASSLITLGELFF. In nucleotides, the CDR3 is TGTGCCAGCAGCTTAATCACACTCGGGGAGCTGTTTTTT. The full variable domain, its missing parts supplied by reference TRBV11-3 and TRBJ2-2, is EAGVVQSPRYKIIEKKQPVAFWCNPISGHNTLYWYLQNLGQGPELLIRYENEEAVDDSQLPKDRFSAERLKGVDSTLKIQPAELGDSAVYLCASSLITLGELFFGEGSRLTVL.

The chain combines TRBV16 with TRBJ2-6, with unresolved D. The CDR3 is 16 amino acids. The germline gives CDR1 KGHSY, CDR2 FQNENV. V lost 5 bases and J 1 base, leaving 12 bases between the germline ends. The DNA for the CDR3 is TGTGCCAGCAGCAATTCTACCCGTTCTGGGGCCAACGTCCTGACTTTC. Translated, it gives CASSNSTRSGANVLTF.

In the case of this clonotype: An end of the junction does not agree with germline; a read error may underlie this. The V call is TRBV6-1, the J call TRBJ1-1; no definite D call. The germline CDR1 and CDR2 sequences are MNHNS and SASEGT. The CDR3 covers 12 residues. The CDR3 is CASDWMNTEAFF. The CDR3 DNA sequence: TGTGCCAGCGACTGGATGAATACTGAAGCTTTCTTT.

This clonotype was counted a single time. The junction departs from the called germline gene at one end, perhaps through a read error. The chain employs TRBV6-6 and TRBJ2-3, with D perhaps TRBD2 (6 bases). The CDR3 totals 17 residues. Looked up from germline, CDR1 is MNHNY and CDR2 is SVGAGI (reference sequence). The CDR3 bases are TGTGGCAGCAGTTACGGGGAGGACAATTCCTACACAGGTACGCAGTATTTT. Encoded protein: CGSSYGEDNSYTGTQYF.